This TCR beta chain was found in a study of blood T cell repertoires in COVID-19. As for the study in general: PBMCs, B-cell-depleted T cells, or T cells provided the cDNA or gDNA that made up the material.

CDR1 is MNHEY, CDR2 SVGAGI, per germline. The CDR3 consists of 14 residues. Trimming cost V 6 bases and J 5 bases, with 11 bases left between them. Sequenced by immunoSEQ multiplex PCR; TCRdb stores in-frame clones only, minus some. The table lists 200,000 or so clones, around 82% of them singletons. The sequence came from a middle-aged woman with acute COVID-19. This chain uses TRBV6-5 with TRBJ1-6; D is possibly TRBD1 (6 bases). The sequenced sample was PBMCs or T cells enriched from blood (not recorded which). Here the CDR3 reads CASRRTGNNSPLHF. As DNA, the CDR3 is TGTGCCAGCAGACGAACAGGGAATAATTCACCCCTCCACTTT.